Below, 25 T cell receptor beta chains from the same sample are listed, as sequenced in a study of technical replicates of blood from a handful of donors. Produced via immunoSEQ multiplex PCR; TCRdb's table is partial and in-frame only. The table has about 83,000 clones, over 85% seen once; the top ten hold around 0.24%. The sequenced sample was T cells isolated from PBMCs. The receptors were sampled from a human donor in good health.

The V gene is TRBV11-3, the J gene TRBJ2-7; TRBD1 matches at 8 bases. The ends lost 5 bases at V and 5 bases at J; junction bases unmatched: 5. In germline, CDR1 is SGHNT, CDR2 YENEEA. This CDR3 region has 13 residues. The CDR3, as DNA: TGTGCCAGCAGCCCGACAGGGGCAAACGAGCAGTACTTC. This gives the protein CASSPTGANEQYF.

This chain joins TRBV7-6 and TRBJ1-1; a weak D match, TRBD1 (5 bases). The CDR3 covers 13 residues. The ends were cut back, 7 bases at V and 5 bases at J, with 14 bases in the middle. Germline V CDR1 and CDR2: SGHVS, FNYEAQ. DNA for the CDR3: TGTGCCAGCACTCCAGGGTTATCAACTGAAGCTTTCTTT. It specifies CASTPGLSTEAFF.

The genes are TRBV5-4 and TRBJ2-1; possible D gene TRBD2, 5 bases. V was cut by 1 base and J by 0 bases, with 11 bases left in between. Germline loops: CDR1 SGHNT, CDR2 YYREEE (reference sequence). The length of the CDR3 is 16 residues. The CDR3 loop is CASSLLAGSSYNEQFF. In DNA form, the CDR3 reads TGTGCCAGCAGCTTGTTGGCGGGCAGCTCCTACAATGAGCAGTTCTTC. Full variable domain (remainder filled in from reference TRBV5-4 and TRBJ2-1): ETGVTQSPTHLIKTRGQQVTLRCSSQSGHNTVSWYQQALGQGPQFIFQYYREEENGRGNFPPRFSGLQFPNYSSELNVNALELDDSALYLCASSLLAGSSYNEQFFGPGTRLTVL.

The CDR3, as DNA: TGCGCCAGCAGCTCCGGACTGCCTGAAGCTTTCTTT. It yields the protein CASSSGLPEAFF. The chain joins TRBV5-1 to TRBJ1-1; D is ambiguous. With 3 bases removed from V and 6 bases from J, the gap between germline ends came to 9 bases. The V gene's germline CDR1 is SGHRS and CDR2 YFSETQ. CDR3 length: 12 amino acids.

The chain recombines TRBV6-5 with TRBJ2-7, with D tentatively TRBD1 (7 bases). With 3 bases removed from V and 6 bases from J, the gap between germline ends came to 15 bases. Germline assignment: CDR1 MNHEY and CDR2 SVGAGI. CDR3 size: 14 residues. CDR3 residues: CASSYFRGDGEQYF. The DNA for the CDR3 is TGTGCCAGCAGTTATTTCAGGGGGGATGGCGAGCAGTACTTC.

The chain is built from TRBV19 and TRBJ2-4; TRBD2 agrees at 9 bases. This CDR3 has 15 amino acids. Germline V gives CDR1 LNHDA, CDR2 SQIVND (reference sequence). V shed 3 bases, J shed 5 bases, and the junction held 5 bases outside the gene matches. The CDR3 loop is CASSIEAGGQNIQYF. The CDR3 DNA reads TGTGCCAGTAGTATTGAAGCGGGAGGCCAAAACATTCAGTACTTC.

The chain is built from TRBV30 and TRBJ1-6; D gene unclear. Trimming took off 7 bases at V and 11 bases at J, with 18 bases between the two ends. The CDR3 length is 13 residues. Germline loops: CDR1 GTSNPN, CDR2 SVGIG (reference sequence). CDR3 sequence reads: CAFRGESGTPLHF. CDR3 nucleotides: TGTGCCTTCCGCGGGGAATCCGGGACACCCCTCCACTTT.

The J gene is TRBJ1-4, the V gene TRBV9; 8 bases are shared with TRBD1. The V and J ends lost 3 bases and 0 bases, in that order; junction bases with no gene match: 7. The CDR3 has 17 amino acids. CDR1 and CDR2 (germline): SGDLS, YYNGEE. As DNA, the CDR3 is TGTGCCAGCAGCGCACGGACAGGGCCTCCAACTAATGAAAAACTGTTTTTT. Its translation: CASSARTGPPTNEKLFF.

This clone came up once. The rearrangement uses TRBV11-2 and TRBJ2-3; 9 bases are shared with TRBD2. The CDR3 covers 16 residues. V shed 5 bases and J 1 base; nucleotides not matched to a gene: 7. The V gene's germline CDR1 is SGHAT and CDR2 FQNNGV. The CDR3 is CASSHSLAGGTDTQYF. Here the CDR3 DNA reads TGTGCCAGCAGCCATTCCTTAGCGGGAGGCACAGATACGCAGTATTTT.

The V gene is TRBV11-3, the J gene TRBJ1-3; D might be TRBD1 (5 bases). Trimming took 3 bases from V and 4 from J, leaving 16 bases between them. Germline assignment: CDR1 SGHNT and CDR2 YENEEA. This CDR3 is 16 amino acids long. The DNA for the CDR3 is TGTGCCAGCAGCTTTACTAGCGTTTCAGGGGGAAACACCATATATTTT. It translates to CASSFTSVSGGNTIYF.

This chain joins TRBV9 and TRBJ2-1, with TRBD2 identical over 11 bases. Germline lookup yields CDR1 SGDLS and CDR2 YYNGEE. V gave up 2 bases and J gave up 9 bases; unmatched junction bases: 7. There are 15 residues in the CDR3. The CDR3 protein is CASSVSGGASGEQFF. CDR3 DNA: TGTGCCAGCAGCGTTAGCGGGGGGGCCTCTGGTGAGCAGTTCTTC.

J is TRBJ2-2 and V is TRBV4-1; TRBD1 might be the D (5 bases). Trimming took off 1 base at V and 4 bases at J, with 7 bases between the two ends. This CDR3 is 14 amino acids long. Germline-derived CDR1 and CDR2 are MGHRA and YSYEKL. CDR3 region: CASSQARVTGELFF. CDR3 nucleotides: TGCGCCAGCAGCCAAGCCAGGGTCACCGGGGAGCTGTTTTTT.

In this sample, this clone turned up once. Here the CDR3 DNA reads TGTGCCAGTAGTCCGATAACAGGGGTGGGTGAAGCTTTCTTT. It codes for CASSPITGVGEAFF. The chain joins TRBV19 to TRBJ1-1; 7 bases are shared with TRBD1. This CDR3 spans 14 amino acids. V dropped 5 bases and J dropped 7; count of bases not matched to a gene: 10. CDR1 and CDR2 (germline): LNHDA, SQIVND (reference sequence).

The rearrangement joins TRBV18 to TRBJ1-3; 9 positions match TRBD1. This CDR3 contains 21 residues. Germline CDR1 KGHSH, CDR2 LQKENI. V was pared by 2 bases and J by 3 bases, with 20 bases of the junction left unmatched. The CDR3 sequence: CASSPTTIRDRAPLGGNTIYF. In DNA, the CDR3 is TGTGCCAGCTCACCAACTACCATCCGGGACAGGGCCCCTCTTGGTGGAAACACCATATATTTT.

This clone appeared a few times. The DNA of the CDR3 is TGTGCCAGCAGCTCCATAAGGACAGACTACTCTGGGGCCAACGTCCTGACTTTC. It specifies CASSSIRTDYSGANVLTF. The chain links TRBV11-2 to TRBJ2-6; the D gene is possibly TRBD1 (6 bases). Trimming left V 4 bases short and J 0 bases short, with 16 bases between. The CDR3 extends over 18 amino acids. CDR1 is SGHAT and CDR2 is FQNNGV in the germline V gene.

The chain recombines TRBV5-1 with TRBJ2-1; 9 bases fit TRBD2. The CDR3 consists of 16 residues. Germline V gene lookup returns CDR1 SGHRS and CDR2 YFSETQ. Losses at the gene ends were 0 bases for V and 7 bases for J; bases not matched to a gene: 8. CDR3 coding DNA: TGCGCCAGCAGCTTGGAGGGTAGCGGGAGTCCAAATGAGCAGTTCTTC. It translates to CASSLEGSGSPNEQFF.

The CDR3 nucleotides are TGTGCCACCAGCAGAGAAGTTGGGAGCTCCTACGAGCAGTACTTC. It codes for CATSREVGSSYEQYF. This rearrangement joins TRBV15 to TRBJ2-7, with a tentative D call TRBD2 (5 bases). Trimming removed 0 bases from V and 0 bases from J, with 9 bases in between. Germline assignment: CDR1 LNHNV and CDR2 YYDKDF (reference sequence). This CDR3 has 15 amino acids.

The chain links TRBV23-1 to TRBJ2-3; D uncertain. TRBV23-1 is labeled an ORF, and its function is uncertain. The germline V and J ends were trimmed by 3 bases and 0 bases, with 16 bases remaining between them. CDR3 length: 17 residues. CDR3 region: CASSQKTPETSTDTQYF. The CDR3, as DNA: TGCGCCAGCAGTCAGAAGACGCCAGAGACTAGCACAGATACGCAGTATTTT.

The V and J genes are TRBV10-2 and TRBJ1-3, with 9 positions matching TRBD1. The V gene end was trimmed by 8 bases and the J gene end by 8 bases; junction bases not matched to a gene: 10. Germline-derived CDR1 and CDR2 are WSHSY and SAAADI. The CDR3 spans 14 residues. The CDR3 coding sequence is TGCGCCAGCGGCAAGGGACAGGGTGTGGACACCATATATTTT. Its translation is CASGKGQGVDTIYF.

The V and J genes are TRBV9 and TRBJ2-7, with D possibly being TRBD2 (6 bases). The germline V and J ends were trimmed by 0 bases and 3 bases, with 7 bases remaining between them. CDR1 SGDLS and CDR2 YYNGEE come from the germline V gene. The CDR3 is made up of 13 amino acids. For the CDR3, the DNA is TGTGCCAGCAGCGTAGACGGGAGCTACGAGCAGTACTTC. Its protein is CASSVDGSYEQYF.

The table lists this clone with a few counts. This chain uses TRBV28 with TRBJ2-7; 9 bases match TRBD2. Germline V gene lookup returns CDR1 MDHEN and CDR2 SYDVKM. V shed 3 bases and J 2 bases; nucleotides not matched to a gene: 14. The CDR3 runs 18 residues. DNA of the CDR3: TGTGCCAGCAGTTTTAACCGGGACATAGCGGGAGAGGCCTACGAGCAGTACTTC. Translation gives CASSFNRDIAGEAYEQYF.

This sequence joins TRBV25-1 and TRBJ2-2; D may be TRBD1 (6 bases). CDR1 and CDR2 (germline): MGHDK, SYGVNS. V was shortened by 4 bases and J by 4 bases, with 16 bases between the two germline ends. The CDR3 loop spans 16 amino acids. The CDR3 DNA reads TGTGCCAGCAGTGGGCTGACAGGAAGTACCACCGGGGAGCTGTTTTTT. Amino acids: CASSGLTGSTTGELFF.

The chain is built from TRBV2 and TRBJ1-5, with a tentative D call TRBD1 (6 bases). V was cut by 5 bases and J by 1 base, with 12 bases left in between. Germline V CDR1 and CDR2: SNHLY, FYNNEI. The CDR3 is made up of 15 amino acids. CDR3 residues: CASSSPGVSNQPQHF. CDR3 sequence (DNA): TGTGCCAGCAGTTCCCCAGGGGTCAGCAATCAGCCCCAGCATTTT.

Here the CDR3 DNA reads TGCGCCAGCAGCCAAGCGACCGGGACTAGCGGGACAGACAATGAGCAGTTCTTC. Translating it yields CASSQATGTSGTDNEQFF. This rearrangement joins TRBV4-1 to TRBJ2-1, with 13 nucleotides matching TRBD2. J lost 5 bases, V lost 1 base, and 8 bases had no gene match. This CDR3 has 18 residues. Germline CDR1 is MGHRA and CDR2 is YSYEKL.

This clone was observed many times. The genes are TRBV30 and TRBJ2-2; TRBD1 aligns across 9 bases. CDR1 is GTSNPN and CDR2 is SVGIG in the germline V gene (reference sequence). The CDR3 is 16 residues long. V dropped 1 base and J dropped 3; count of bases not matched to a gene: 6. Here the CDR3 reads CAWSAGTGLYTGELFF. CDR3 DNA: TGTGCCTGGAGTGCGGGGACAGGGCTTTACACCGGGGAGCTGTTTTTT.